A selection of T cell receptor beta chains follows, all from one sample in a study of blood T cells in healthy people across ages. From the 5' RACE reads, TCRdb called clonotypes with MiXCR, one entry per CDR3 protein. Of 600,000 or so distinct CDR3 sequences in the sample, about 30% are singletons; the top ten hold more than 15%. The sequenced sample was blood. Receptors originate from a woman over 75 in good health. CDR3s include the opening cysteine and the closing phenylalanine or tryptophan. Fields, in order: clone size, J gene, D gene, V gene, CDR3 DNA, CDR3 protein. A D gene is named only where the DNA matches it firmly. Clone size is shown for a subset of rows, as once, few, many or a class of expanded clone.

>NA|TRBJ1-2|NA|TRBV20-1
TGCAGTGCGGGCCTTCGAGGCTTTAACTATGGCTACACCTTC
CSAGLRGFNYGYTF
>many|TRBJ1-2|NA|TRBV20-1
TGCAGTGCTAGAGACACCCGCTATGGCTACACCTTC
CSARDTRYGYTF
>NA|TRBJ1-2|TRBD1|TRBV7-2
TGTGCCAGCAGCTTAGCGCCGGACAGGGGTCTTGGCTACACCTTC
CASSLAPDRGLGYTF
>NA|TRBJ1-2|NA|TRBV28
TGTGCCAGCAGTTTAGGGTCCGACTATGGCTACACCTTC
CASSLGSDYGYTF
>many|TRBJ2-1|NA|TRBV7-2
TGTGCCAGCAGCCTCGATCACAGTAGCTCCTACAATGAGCAGTTCTTC
CASSLDHSSSYNEQFF
>NA|TRBJ1-1|NA|TRBV6-6
TGTGCCAGCAGCGCCACAGGGCTCGAAGCTTTCTTT
CASSATGLEAFF
>NA|TRBJ2-1|NA|TRBV7-9
TGTGCCAGCAGCTGGCAGGGGTCTCCTAACAATGAGCAGTTCTTC
CASSWQGSPNNEQFF
>few|TRBJ2-7|NA|TRBV5-1
TGCGCCAGCAGCATCCAAGGACGGGGCGACTTAGAGCAGTACTTC
CASSIQGRGDLEQYF
>many|TRBJ1-2|TRBD1|TRBV7-3
TGTGCCAGCAGCTTAACAGGGGGACAGGGTGAGGTGAATGGCTACACCTTC
CASSLTGGQGEVNGYTF
>NA|TRBJ1-2|TRBD1|TRBV5-1
TGCGCCAGCAGCGAGGACAGGGATGGCTACACCTTC
CASSEDRDGYTF
>NA|TRBJ2-1|NA|TRBV11-2
TGTGCCAGCAGCTTAGTAGACAGCTTCAATGAGCAGTTCTTC
CASSLVDSFNEQFF
>many|TRBJ2-3|NA|TRBV5-1
TGCGCCAGCAGCTTGGTCGGCAGGGTTACAGATACGCAGTATTTT
CASSLVGRVTDTQYF
>NA|TRBJ2-7|TRBD2|TRBV7-2
TGTGCCAGCAGCGTTACTAGCGGGGGTACCTACGAGCAGTACTTC
CASSVTSGGTYEQYF
>NA|TRBJ1-2|TRBD1|TRBV28
TGTGCCAGTGGAAGGCAGGGGGCTACTAACTATGGCTACACCTTC
CASGRQGATNYGYTF
>NA|TRBJ2-7|TRBD1|TRBV7-2
TGTGCCGGCAGCTCAGTAGGGACAGTAACCTACGAGCAGTACTTC
CAGSSVGTVTYEQYF